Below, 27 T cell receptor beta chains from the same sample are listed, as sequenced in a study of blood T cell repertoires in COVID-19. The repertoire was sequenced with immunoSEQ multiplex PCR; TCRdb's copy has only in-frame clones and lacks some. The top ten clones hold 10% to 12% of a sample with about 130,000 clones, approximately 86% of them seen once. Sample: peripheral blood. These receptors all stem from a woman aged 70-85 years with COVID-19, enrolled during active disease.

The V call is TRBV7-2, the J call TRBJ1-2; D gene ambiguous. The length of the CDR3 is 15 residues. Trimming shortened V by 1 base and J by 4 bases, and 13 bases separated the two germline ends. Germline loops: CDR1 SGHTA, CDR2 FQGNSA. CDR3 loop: CASSLGVSGVYGYTF. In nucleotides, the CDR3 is TGTGCCAGCAGCTTAGGGGTCTCAGGTGTCTATGGCTACACCTTC.

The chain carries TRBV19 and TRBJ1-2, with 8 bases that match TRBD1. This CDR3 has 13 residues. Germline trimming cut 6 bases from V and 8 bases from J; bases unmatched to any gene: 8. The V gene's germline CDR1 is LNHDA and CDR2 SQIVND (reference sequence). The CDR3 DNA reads TGTGCCAGTAGCAAAGGACAGGGTGGCGGCTACACCTTC. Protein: CASSKGQGGGYTF.

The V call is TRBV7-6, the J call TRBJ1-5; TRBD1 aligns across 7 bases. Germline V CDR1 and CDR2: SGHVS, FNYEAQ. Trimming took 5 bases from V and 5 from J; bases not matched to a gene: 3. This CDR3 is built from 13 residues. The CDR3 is CASSLGQYQPQHF. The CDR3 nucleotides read TGTGCCAGCAGCCTGGGACAGTATCAGCCCCAGCATTTT. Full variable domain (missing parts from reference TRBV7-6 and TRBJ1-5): GAGVSQSPRYKVTKRGQDVALRCDPISGHVSLYWYRQALGQGPEFLTYFNYEAQQDKSGLPNDRFSAERPEGSISTLTIQRTEQRDSAMYRCASSLGQYQPQHFGDGTRLSIL.

CDR3 residues: CASSLRDYPYNEQFF. As DNA, the CDR3 is TGTGCCAGCAGCCTCCGGGACTACCCTTACAATGAGCAGTTCTTC. V is TRBV6-5 and J is TRBJ2-1, with 7 bases lining up with TRBD2. CDR1 is MNHEY and CDR2 is SVGAGI in the germline V gene. The CDR3 totals 15 residues. V dropped 6 bases and J dropped 4; count of bases not matched to a gene: 9.

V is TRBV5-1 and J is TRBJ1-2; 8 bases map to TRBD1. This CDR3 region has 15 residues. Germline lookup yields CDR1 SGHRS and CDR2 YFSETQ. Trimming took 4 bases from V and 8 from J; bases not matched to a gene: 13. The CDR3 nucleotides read TGCGCCAGCAGCGTTCAACCCGGACAGGGTGAAGGCTACACCTTC. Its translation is CASSVQPGQGEGYTF.

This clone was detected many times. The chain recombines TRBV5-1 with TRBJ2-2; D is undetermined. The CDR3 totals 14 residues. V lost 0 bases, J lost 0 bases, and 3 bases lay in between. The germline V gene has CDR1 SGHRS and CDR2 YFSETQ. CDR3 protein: CASSLAANTGELFF. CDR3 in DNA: TGCGCCAGCAGCTTGGCAGCGAACACCGGGGAGCTGTTTTTT.

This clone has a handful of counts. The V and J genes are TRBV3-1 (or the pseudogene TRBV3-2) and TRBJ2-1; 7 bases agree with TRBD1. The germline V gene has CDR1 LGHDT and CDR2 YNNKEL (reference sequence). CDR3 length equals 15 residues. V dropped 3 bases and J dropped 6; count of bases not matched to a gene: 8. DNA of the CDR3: TGTGCCAGCAGCCACGGGACAGCCTTTGCCAATGAGCAGTTCTTC. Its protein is CASSHGTAFANEQFF.

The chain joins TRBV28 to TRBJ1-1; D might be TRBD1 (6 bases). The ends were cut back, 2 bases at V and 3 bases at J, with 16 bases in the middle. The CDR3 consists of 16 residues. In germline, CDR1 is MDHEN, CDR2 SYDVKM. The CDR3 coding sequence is TGTGCCAGCAGTTTACCCCCCTCAGGGGCGTACACTGAAGCTTTCTTT. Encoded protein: CASSLPPSGAYTEAFF.

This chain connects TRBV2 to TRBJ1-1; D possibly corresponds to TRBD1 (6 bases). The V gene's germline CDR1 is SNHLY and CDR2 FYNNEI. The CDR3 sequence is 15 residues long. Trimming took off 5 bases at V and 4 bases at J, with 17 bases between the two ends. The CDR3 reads CASSFKTGTITEAFF. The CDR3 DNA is TGTGCCAGCAGTTTCAAAACAGGGACGATCACTGAAGCTTTCTTT.

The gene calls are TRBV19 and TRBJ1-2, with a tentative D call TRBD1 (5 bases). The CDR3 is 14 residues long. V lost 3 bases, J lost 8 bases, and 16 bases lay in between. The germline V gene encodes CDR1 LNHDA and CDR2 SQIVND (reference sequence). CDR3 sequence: CASSMEGPRGGYTF. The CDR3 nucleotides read TGTGCCAGTAGTATGGAAGGCCCCCGGGGGGGCTACACCTTC.

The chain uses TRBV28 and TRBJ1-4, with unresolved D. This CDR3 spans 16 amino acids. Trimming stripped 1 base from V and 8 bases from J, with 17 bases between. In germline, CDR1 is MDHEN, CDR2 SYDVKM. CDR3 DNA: TGTGCCAGCAGTTTATCCCAACGGGGTACTAGGGAAAAACTGTTTTTT. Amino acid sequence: CASSLSQRGTREKLFF.

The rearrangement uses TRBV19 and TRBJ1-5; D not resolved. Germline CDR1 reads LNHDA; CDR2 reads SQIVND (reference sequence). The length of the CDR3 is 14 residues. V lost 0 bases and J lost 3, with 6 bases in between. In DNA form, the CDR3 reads TGTGCCAGTAGTATAGACAGGATCAATCAGCCCCAGCATTTT. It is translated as CASSIDRINQPQHF. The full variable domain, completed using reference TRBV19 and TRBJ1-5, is DGGITQSPKYLFRKEGQNVTLSCEQNLNHDAMYWYRQDPGQGLRLIYYSQIVNDFQKGDIAEGYSVSREKKESFPLTVTSAQKNPTAFYLCASSIDRINQPQHFGDGTRLSIL.

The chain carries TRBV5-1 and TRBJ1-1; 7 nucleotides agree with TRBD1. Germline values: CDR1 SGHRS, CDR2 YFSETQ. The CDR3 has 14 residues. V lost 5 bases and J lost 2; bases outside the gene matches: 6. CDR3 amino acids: CASRGRGHNTEAFF. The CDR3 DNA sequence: TGCGCCAGCAGGGGTAGGGGGCATAACACTGAAGCTTTCTTT.

The CDR3, as DNA: TGCGCCAGCAGCCCCACAGGGGGCTCGGCCTCCAATCAGCCCCAGCATTTT. Protein product: CASSPTGGSASNQPQHF. V gene TRBV5-1 combines with J gene TRBJ1-5; 9 bases are shared with TRBD1. This CDR3 contains 17 residues. Unmatched junction bases numbered 11, after V lost 4 bases and J lost 3 bases. In germline, CDR1 is SGHRS, CDR2 YFSETQ.

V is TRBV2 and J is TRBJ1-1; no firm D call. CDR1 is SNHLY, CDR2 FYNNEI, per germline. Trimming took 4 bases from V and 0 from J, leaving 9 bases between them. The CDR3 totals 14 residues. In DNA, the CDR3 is TGTGCCAGCAGTGGTCAGTTAATGAACACTGAAGCTTTCTTT. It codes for CASSGQLMNTEAFF.

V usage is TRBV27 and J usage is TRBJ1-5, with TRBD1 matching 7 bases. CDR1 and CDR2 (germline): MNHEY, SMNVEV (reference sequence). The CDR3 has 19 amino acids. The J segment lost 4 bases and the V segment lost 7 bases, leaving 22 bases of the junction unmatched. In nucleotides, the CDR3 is TGTGCCAGCAACCCCCGCGGGGACACAGGGGCGCCATTAAATCAGCCCCAGCATTTT. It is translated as CASNPRGDTGAPLNQPQHF.

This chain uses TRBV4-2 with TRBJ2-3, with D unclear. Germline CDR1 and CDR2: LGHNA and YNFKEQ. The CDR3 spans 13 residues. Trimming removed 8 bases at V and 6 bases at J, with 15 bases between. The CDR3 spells CASPLRLSDTQYF. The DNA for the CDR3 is TGTGCCAGCCCCCTGAGGCTGAGCGATACGCAGTATTTT.

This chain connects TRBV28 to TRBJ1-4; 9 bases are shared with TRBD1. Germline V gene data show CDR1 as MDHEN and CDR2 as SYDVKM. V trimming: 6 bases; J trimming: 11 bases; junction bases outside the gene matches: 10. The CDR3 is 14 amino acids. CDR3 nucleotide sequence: TGTGCCAGCAGCCCCGACAGGGGGAATGGCAAACTGTTTTTT. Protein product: CASSPDRGNGKLFF.

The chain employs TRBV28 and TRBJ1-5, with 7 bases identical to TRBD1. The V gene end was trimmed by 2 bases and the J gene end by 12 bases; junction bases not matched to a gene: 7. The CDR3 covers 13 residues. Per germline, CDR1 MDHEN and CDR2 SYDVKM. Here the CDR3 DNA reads TGTGCCAGCAGTTTAGGTTGGGACAGAGGCCAGCATTTT. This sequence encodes CASSLGWDRGQHF.

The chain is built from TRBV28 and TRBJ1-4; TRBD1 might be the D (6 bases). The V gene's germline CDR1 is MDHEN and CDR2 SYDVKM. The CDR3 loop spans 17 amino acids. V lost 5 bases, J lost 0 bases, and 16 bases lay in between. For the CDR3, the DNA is TGTGCCAGCAGTCCCTTACAGGGCGTCGCAACTAATGAAAAACTGTTTTTT. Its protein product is CASSPLQGVATNEKLFF. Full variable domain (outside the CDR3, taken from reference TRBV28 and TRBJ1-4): DVKVTQSSRYLVKRTGEKVFLECVQDMDHENMFWYRQDPGLGLRLIYFSYDVKMKEKGDIPEGYSVSREKKERFSLILESASTNQTSMYLCASSPLQGVATNEKLFFGSGTQLSVL.

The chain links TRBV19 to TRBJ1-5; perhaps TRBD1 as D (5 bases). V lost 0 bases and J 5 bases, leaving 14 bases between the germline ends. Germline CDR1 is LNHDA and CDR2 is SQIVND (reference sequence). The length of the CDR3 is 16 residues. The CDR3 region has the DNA TGTGCCAGTAGTATAGATCTACTGGGGGAGGATCAGCCCCAGCATTTT. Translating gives CASSIDLLGEDQPQHF. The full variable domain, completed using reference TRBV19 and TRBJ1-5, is DGGITQSPKYLFRKEGQNVTLSCEQNLNHDAMYWYRQDPGQGLRLIYYSQIVNDFQKGDIAEGYSVSREKKESFPLTVTSAQKNPTAFYLCASSIDLLGEDQPQHFGDGTRLSIL.

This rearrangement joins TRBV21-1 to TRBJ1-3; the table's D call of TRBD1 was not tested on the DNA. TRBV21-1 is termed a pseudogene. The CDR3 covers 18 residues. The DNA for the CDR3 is TGTGCCAGCAGCAAAGCGCGAAGGGGGCGAGGGACTGGAAACACCATATATTTT. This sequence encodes CASSKARRGRGTGNTIYF.

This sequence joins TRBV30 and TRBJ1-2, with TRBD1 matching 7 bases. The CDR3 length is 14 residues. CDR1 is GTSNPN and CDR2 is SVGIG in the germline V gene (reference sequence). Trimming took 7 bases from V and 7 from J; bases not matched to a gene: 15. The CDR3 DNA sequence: TGTGCCTCGGAACACGGGCAGGGGGTGAGTGGCTACACCTTC. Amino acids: CASEHGQGVSGYTF. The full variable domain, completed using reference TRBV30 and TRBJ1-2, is SQTIHQWPATLVQPVGSPLSLECTVEGTSNPNLYWYRQAAGRGLQLLFYSVGIGQISSEVPQNLSASRPQDRQFILSSKKLLLSDSGFYLCASEHGQGVSGYTFGSGTRLTVV.

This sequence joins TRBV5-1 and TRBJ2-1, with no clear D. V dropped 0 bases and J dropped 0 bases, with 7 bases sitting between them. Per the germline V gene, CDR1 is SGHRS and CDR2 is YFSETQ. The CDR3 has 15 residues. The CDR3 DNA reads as TGCGCCAGCAGCTTGGGGTCCGGCTCCTACAATGAGCAGTTCTTC. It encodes CASSLGSGSYNEQFF.

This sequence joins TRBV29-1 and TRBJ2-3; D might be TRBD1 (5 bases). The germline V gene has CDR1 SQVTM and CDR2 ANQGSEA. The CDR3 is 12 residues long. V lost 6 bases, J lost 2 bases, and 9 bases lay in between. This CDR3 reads CSVQTDTDTQYF. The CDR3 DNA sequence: TGCAGCGTCCAGACAGACACAGATACGCAGTATTTT.

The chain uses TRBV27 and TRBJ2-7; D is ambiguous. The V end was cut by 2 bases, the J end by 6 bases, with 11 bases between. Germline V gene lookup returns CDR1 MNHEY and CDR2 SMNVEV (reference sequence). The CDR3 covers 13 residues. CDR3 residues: CASSLGSRSEQYF. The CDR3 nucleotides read TGTGCCAGCAGTTTAGGATCGAGGAGCGAGCAGTACTTC.

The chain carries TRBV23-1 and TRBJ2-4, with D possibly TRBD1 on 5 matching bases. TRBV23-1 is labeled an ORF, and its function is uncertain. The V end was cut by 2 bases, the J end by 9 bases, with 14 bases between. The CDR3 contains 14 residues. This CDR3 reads CASSQICQGSIQYF. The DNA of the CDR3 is TGCGCCAGCAGTCAAATTTGCCAGGGCAGCATTCAGTACTTC.